This TCR beta chain was identified in a study of cytomegalovirus exposure and HLA in healthy donors. As concerns this clone: Its antigen is unknown.

Overall study results and limits: An analysis was carried out later, and it reportedly showed fewer N-insertions in an Asian-associated ancestry cluster than the 666-donor mean. Prior analysis indicated that the majority of TCR beta V segments exhibited productivity approximately 90% or approximately 30% of the time. Some TCR beta chains (roughly 160 of them) were listed as cytomegalovirus-associated. Specificity of a few CMV-associated chains for CMV antigens was verified in vitro.

The CDR3 runs 13 residues. Deletions cut 5 bases from V and 14 bases from J, with 22 bases between. The germline CDR1 and CDR2 sequences are GTSNPN and SVGIG (reference sequence). The study ran its PCR with 60 Vbeta and 13 Jbeta primers. Profiling relied on immunoSEQ multiplex PCR, and the TCRdb table lists in-frame clones only, not all of them. This table has approximately 80,000 clones, approximately 74% appearing once. This sequence was found in a man between 25 and 39 years old in good health and CMV-seropositive. Input material: PBMCs. The J gene is TRBJ1-3, the V gene TRBV30, with D tentatively TRBD1 (6 bases). In nucleotides, the CDR3 is TGTGCCTGGGCCATCTCCATGGGGGGGCGGTTATATTTT. Its protein is CAWAISMGGRLYF.